A single TCR beta chain is shown here with its context. Its specificity is not known. This sample stems from a study of beta chain features in type 1 diabetes. About the study: Similarity in age, gender and cell yields was seen between patients and healthy donors. Study-wide results and caveats: Compared to healthy donors, patients appeared to have naive, central memory and Treg TCRB repertoires that were more alike. When VDJ junctions were examined, type 1 diabetes patients showed fewer insertions and more deletions. Type 1 diabetes patients showed a moderate but significant shortening of TCRB CDR3s in all four CD4+ subsets.

Germline assignment: CDR1 SGHTA and CDR2 FQGNSA. V trimming: 2 bases; J trimming: 2 bases; junction bases outside the gene matches: 0. The CDR3 is made up of 14 amino acids. Sort purity for all populations was recorded as exceeding 98%. Sequenced material consisted of expressed TCRB transcripts (all of the isolated RNA was reverse transcribed). Using immunoSEQ multiplex PCR, the repertoire was profiled, and TCRdb retains in-frame clones only, with some absent. Counted here are a few hundred thousand clones, 16% occurring once; the ten biggest clones make up more than 0.075%. This TCR was recovered from a man between 25 and 39 years old with type 1 diabetes. The rearrangement uses TRBV7-2 and TRBJ2-7; TRBD2 matches 10 bases. The material sequenced was naive CD4+ T cells from blood. The CDR3 reads CASSLTSGAYEQYF. The CDR3 region has the DNA TGTGCCAGCAGCTTAACTAGCGGGGCCTACGAGCAGTACTTC.